Following are 28 T cell receptor beta chains from one sample sequenced in a study of T cell responses to AZD1222 COVID-19 vaccine (dated by TCRdb to the early 2020s). Receptor libraries were prepared by the immunoSEQ multiplex PCR assay. The table was pulled from immuneACCESS by TCRdb, which kept in-frame rearrangements only. Such tables lose some clones; where checked, under half of the loss comes from unresolved V genes, and the rest has no known cause. This sample gives about 140,000 clones in total; less than 95% of them show up just once. The ten top clones hold approximately 5.9% of the sample. This specimen's time point label, per the study, means: about 28 days (+/-7) after the second vaccine dose. This material consisted of peripheral blood, taken 28 days after the second AZD1222 dose. The receptors were gathered from an adult who received the AZD1222 COVID-19 vaccine.

The gene calls are TRBV5-1 and TRBJ1-2, with a tentative D call TRBD1 (6 bases). Germline V gives CDR1 SGHRS, CDR2 YFSETQ. The CDR3 spans 16 residues. V was pared by 0 bases and J by 6 bases, with 18 bases between. CDR3 protein: CASSLEPQGIQDGYTF. The CDR3 DNA reads TGCGCCAGCAGCTTGGAGCCACAGGGAATCCAGGATGGCTACACCTTC.

This clone was seen a single time. This chain joins TRBV5-1 and TRBJ2-7; TRBD2 might be the D (5 bases). V lost 3 bases and J lost 5, with 12 bases in between. Germline CDR1 reads SGHRS; CDR2 reads YFSETQ. The CDR3 contains 13 residues. The CDR3 reads CASSSQPGDEQYF. CDR3 nucleotide sequence: TGCGCCAGCAGCTCACAGCCCGGGGACGAGCAGTACTTC.

V usage is TRBV15 and J usage is TRBJ1-4, with D perhaps TRBD1 (5 bases). The germline V gene has CDR1 LNHNV and CDR2 YYDKDF (reference sequence). The CDR3 loop spans 13 amino acids. V shed 6 bases and J shed 8 bases, with 13 bases lying between them. This chain's CDR3 is CATSFQQDEKLFF. DNA for the CDR3: TGTGCCACCAGTTTTCAACAGGACGAAAAACTGTTTTTT.

The chain has TRBV11-2 and TRBJ2-5; 9 bases are shared with TRBD1. V was pared by 5 bases and J by 4 bases, with 14 bases of the junction left unmatched. Germline CDR1 and CDR2: SGHAT and FQNNGV. The CDR3 spans 17 residues. CDR3 in amino acids: CASSEDRGYQGRETQYF. The CDR3 DNA is TGTGCCAGCAGCGAGGACAGGGGATATCAAGGACGAGAGACCCAGTACTTC.

The chain employs TRBV28 and TRBJ2-7; 11 nucleotides match TRBD2. With 5 bases clipped from V and 1 base from J, the junction kept 4 bases outside the gene matches. Per germline, CDR1 MDHEN and CDR2 SYDVKM. The CDR3 runs 15 residues. In DNA, the CDR3 is TGTGCCAGCAGTCCGGGACTAGCGGTATCCTACGAGCAGTACTTC. Translating it yields CASSPGLAVSYEQYF.

The V and J genes are TRBV7-2 and TRBJ1-2; 8 positions agree with TRBD1. The CDR3 spans 16 residues. V shed 5 bases and J 5 bases; nucleotides not matched to a gene: 13. Germline V gives CDR1 SGHTA, CDR2 FQGNSA. This CDR3 is CASSPAGGQGNYGYTF. The CDR3 bases are TGTGCCAGCAGCCCGGCAGGGGGCCAAGGGAATTATGGCTACACCTTC.

The chain carries TRBV2 and TRBJ2-7; D gene ambiguous. Germline V lookup: CDR1 SNHLY, CDR2 FYNNEI. The germline V and J ends were trimmed by 4 bases and 0 bases, with 4 bases remaining between them. There are 12 residues in the CDR3. The CDR3 region has the DNA TGTGCCAGCAGTGGCGGCTCCTACGAGCAGTACTTC. Protein sequence: CASSGGSYEQYF. Complete variable domain (other parts from reference TRBV2 and TRBJ2-7): EPEVTQTPSHQVTQMGQEVILRCVPISNHLYFYWYRQILGQKVEFLVSFYNNEISEKSEIFDDQFSVERPDGSNFTLKIRSTKLEDSAMYFCASSGGSYEQYFGPGTRLTVT.

The chain combines TRBV2 with TRBJ2-7; D assignment may be TRBD1 or TRBD2 (5 bases each). The CDR3 is 12 residues long. V was cut by 8 bases and J by 2 bases, with 10 bases left in between. The germline V gene encodes CDR1 SNHLY and CDR2 FYNNEI. Here the CDR3 DNA reads TGTGCCAGCTGGGACGCGGCCTACGAGCAGTACTTC. Translating gives CASWDAAYEQYF.

CDR3 residues: CASSSTTGNEAFF. Written as DNA, the CDR3 is TGCGCCAGCAGCTCCACGACAGGGAACGAAGCTTTCTTT. This chain joins TRBV4-3 and TRBJ1-1, with 7 bases that match TRBD1. The trim removed 5 bases at V and 8 bases at J, leaving 8 bases unmatched. The CDR3 spans 13 residues. Germline values: CDR1 LGHNA, CDR2 YSLEER.

The chain uses TRBV19 and TRBJ1-2; D is possibly TRBD1 (5 bases). Per the germline V gene, CDR1 is LNHDA and CDR2 is SQIVND (reference sequence). The CDR3 extends over 15 amino acids. V was pared by 6 bases and J by 2 bases, with 16 bases between. The CDR3 spells CASRAPTDGNYGYTF. The CDR3 nucleotides are TGTGCCAGTAGAGCCCCGACAGATGGGAACTATGGCTACACCTTC. Drawing the rest from reference TRBV19 and TRBJ1-2, the complete variable domain is DGGITQSPKYLFRKEGQNVTLSCEQNLNHDAMYWYRQDPGQGLRLIYYSQIVNDFQKGDIAEGYSVSREKKESFPLTVTSAQKNPTAFYLCASRAPTDGNYGYTFGSGTRLTVV.

The sample holds one count of this clone. The V call is TRBV28, the J call TRBJ1-5; the match to TRBD1 covers 8 bases. Germline CDR1 and CDR2: MDHEN and SYDVKM. This CDR3 contains 14 residues. The junction had 2 bases not matched to a gene; V was cut back by 4 bases and J by 3 bases. The CDR3 spells CASSSGGFNQPQHF. The CDR3 DNA sequence: TGTGCCAGCAGTTCAGGGGGCTTCAATCAGCCCCAGCATTTT.

V usage is TRBV3-1 (or the pseudogene TRBV3-2) and J usage is TRBJ1-2; D is ambiguous. V lost 0 bases, J lost 8 bases, and 7 bases lay in between. CDR1 and CDR2 from the germline V gene are LGHDT and YNNKEL (reference sequence). The CDR3 spans 12 residues. DNA for the CDR3: TGTGCCAGCAGCCAAGAGACGAGGGGCTACACCTTC. The encoded protein is CASSQETRGYTF.

This clone was detected only once. This sample also contains other DNA sequences that code for the same CDR3. The gene calls are TRBV30 and TRBJ2-1, with D unclear. The germline gives CDR1 GTSNPN, CDR2 SVGIG (reference sequence). V lost 2 bases and J lost 2, with 7 bases in between. The CDR3 runs 13 residues. CDR3 protein: CAWSRGTYNEQFF. The CDR3 DNA reads as TGTGCCTGGAGTCGTGGAACCTACAATGAGCAGTTCTTC.

This clone was detected a few times. The chain joins TRBV18 to TRBJ2-3; the match to TRBD2 covers 8 bases. This CDR3 is 15 amino acids long. Germline loops: CDR1 KGHSH, CDR2 LQKENI. The junction had 7 bases not matched to a gene; V was cut back by 6 bases and J by 2 bases. CDR3 sequence: CASSSSGGPTDTQYF. In DNA form, the CDR3 reads TGTGCCAGCTCGTCCAGCGGGGGTCCCACAGATACGCAGTATTTT.

The gene calls are TRBV5-1 and TRBJ2-7, with 12 bases identical to TRBD1. Germline lookup yields CDR1 SGHRS and CDR2 YFSETQ. CDR3 length: 15 amino acids. After removal of 0 bases from V and 5 bases from J, the junction contained 3 bases not matched to a gene. CDR3 sequence reads: CASSLEGQGAHEQYF. The CDR3 bases are TGCGCCAGCAGCTTGGAGGGACAGGGGGCCCACGAGCAGTACTTC.

The gene calls are TRBV15 and TRBJ1-4; the match to TRBD1 covers 7 bases. This CDR3 has 16 amino acids. The germline gives CDR1 LNHNV, CDR2 YYDKDF (reference sequence). V lost 0 bases, J lost 7 bases, and 8 bases stayed unmatched. CDR3 sequence: CATSRDGRQGSEKLFF. The CDR3 region has the DNA TGTGCCACCAGCAGAGATGGGAGACAGGGTAGTGAAAAACTGTTTTTT.

The chain uses TRBV28 and TRBJ1-4; 7 bases are shared with TRBD1. V was pared by 6 bases and J by 6 bases, with 7 bases of the junction left unmatched. Germline loops: CDR1 MDHEN, CDR2 SYDVKM. The CDR3 extends over 14 amino acids. The CDR3, as DNA: TGTGCCAGCAGCCTATCAGGGGGGTATGAAAAACTGTTTTTT. As protein: CASSLSGGYEKLFF.

CDR3 coding DNA: TGTGCCAGCACACCACTGGGTAGGGTCGGTGGGGGGATCCATGGCTACACCTTC. Amino acid sequence: CASTPLGRVGGGIHGYTF. The chain couples TRBV27 to TRBJ1-2; weak D call: TRBD1 (5 bases). CDR1 is MNHEY, CDR2 SMNVEV, per germline (reference sequence). CDR3 length: 18 amino acids. Deletions cut 7 bases from V and 6 bases from J, with 30 bases between.

This rearrangement joins TRBV9 to TRBJ2-5, with TRBD2 matching 7 bases. Germline trimming cut 0 bases from V and 2 bases from J; bases unmatched to any gene: 19. Germline CDR1 is SGDLS and CDR2 is YYNGEE. The CDR3 is made up of 20 amino acids. The CDR3 nucleotides are TGTGCCAGCAGCGTAGTCCCCTCGCTCGGGGCTAGCGGCCTACAAGAGACCCAGTACTTC. This codes for CASSVVPSLGASGLQETQYF.

The V and J genes are TRBV6-6 and TRBJ1-5, with D possibly TRBD1 on 6 matching bases. The germline V gene encodes CDR1 MNHNY and CDR2 SVGAGI (reference sequence). CDR3 length equals 15 residues. V shed 4 bases and J shed 6 bases, with 16 bases lying between them. The CDR3 coding sequence is TGTGCCAGCAGTTCCCCCTACAGGGACCCTCAGCCCCAGCATTTT. Protein product: CASSSPYRDPQPQHF.

The V call is TRBV7-9, the J call TRBJ2-3; weak D call: TRBD2 (5 bases). The V gene's germline CDR1 is SEHNR and CDR2 FQNEAQ (reference sequence). Trimming stripped 1 base from V and 8 bases from J, with 13 bases between. The CDR3 has 14 residues. CDR3 coding DNA: TGTGCCAGCAGCTTAGATGCCACCCGGGGTACGCAGTATTTT. Translating gives CASSLDATRGTQYF. The variable domain in full, with the rest retrieved from reference TRBV7-9 and TRBJ2-3, is DTGVSQNPRHKITKRGQNVTFRCDPISEHNRLYWYRQTLGQGPEFLTYFQNEAQLEKSRLLSDRFSAERPKGSFSTLEIQRTEQGDSAMYLCASSLDATRGTQYFGPGTRLTVL.

The chain links TRBV11-2 to TRBJ2-5, with 11 bases matching TRBD2. The CDR3 sequence is 14 residues long. The germline gives CDR1 SGHAT, CDR2 FQNNGV. V shed 1 base and J 11 bases; nucleotides not matched to a gene: 6. CDR3 residues: CASSLGVAGGPQYF. DNA for the CDR3: TGTGCCAGCAGCTTAGGAGTAGCGGGGGGGCCGCAGTACTTC.

The chain employs TRBV11-2 and TRBJ2-1; possible D gene TRBD1, 6 bases. The CDR3 is 15 amino acids. Trimming removed 4 bases from V and 4 bases from J, with 14 bases in between. CDR1 is SGHAT and CDR2 is FQNNGV in the germline V gene. The CDR3 DNA reads as TGTGCCAGCAGCTCGCTACAGGGACGGTACAATGAGCAGTTCTTC. It encodes CASSSLQGRYNEQFF.

This clone appeared a few times. A read error may account for a junction end that differs from germline. The genes are TRBV12-3 or TRBV12-4 and TRBJ2-7, with TRBD2 identical over 8 bases. CDR3 size: 11 residues. CDR3 sequence: CASSREGPGIF. In nucleotides, the CDR3 is TGTGCCAGCAGTCGGGAGGGCCCGGGGATCTTC.

The V call is TRBV6-5, the J call TRBJ1-5; weak D call: TRBD1 (6 bases). The CDR3 covers 13 residues. V lost 8 bases and J 5 bases, leaving 13 bases between the germline ends. Germline V gives CDR1 MNHEY, CDR2 SVGAGI. In nucleotides, the CDR3 is TGTGCCAGCCGATTACAGGGTCATCAGCCCCAGCATTTT. As protein: CASRLQGHQPQHF.

This rearrangement joins TRBV7-2 to TRBJ1-1, with TRBD1 matching 12 bases. V shed 1 base and J 6 bases; nucleotides not matched to a gene: 6. This CDR3 has 16 residues. Germline CDR1 SGHTA, CDR2 FQGNSA. The CDR3 loop reads CASSLVPGQGASEAFF. Written as DNA, the CDR3 is TGTGCCAGCAGCTTAGTTCCGGGACAGGGGGCCTCTGAAGCTTTCTTT.

The chain links TRBV19 to TRBJ2-1, with 11 bases that match TRBD2. CDR1 LNHDA and CDR2 SQIVND come from the germline V gene (reference sequence). The CDR3 contains 13 residues. V shed 10 bases and J 13 bases; nucleotides not matched to a gene: 12. CDR3: CATRSSGGPIQFF. CDR3 coding DNA: TGTGCCACGCGATCTAGCGGGGGGCCCATCCAGTTCTTC.

This chain connects TRBV11-2 to TRBJ1-3, with D perhaps matching TRBD1 (6 bases). V was clipped by 2 bases and J by 4 bases, with 15 bases between them. The CDR3 is 16 amino acids. CDR1 is SGHAT, CDR2 FQNNGV, per germline. CDR3 DNA sequence: TGTGCCAGCAGCTTACACCAACAGGGAACCGGAAACACCATATATTTT. It is translated as CASSLHQQGTGNTIYF. The full variable domain, its missing parts supplied by reference TRBV11-2 and TRBJ1-3, is EAGVAQSPRYKIIEKRQSVAFWCNPISGHATLYWYQQILGQGPKLLIQFQNNGVVDDSQLPKDRFSAERLKGVDSTLKIQPAKLEDSAVYLCASSLHQQGTGNTIYFGEGSWLTVV.